Listed below are T cell receptor beta chains from one sample, sequenced in a study of early T cells in non-severe SARS-CoV-2 infection. Using its own MiXCR run on the 5' RACE reads, TCRdb lists one record per CDR3 protein. The sample has tens of thousands of distinct CDR3 sequences; 3.5% to 5.5% are singletons. The specimen was whole blood, collected at baseline. Every receptor here comes from an adult who was a healthcare worker with PCR-confirmed SARS-CoV-2 infection or an uninfected control (not recorded which). The conserved cysteine and the conserved F or W are not part of the CDR3 here. A D gene is named only where the DNA matches it firmly.

V gene,D gene,CDR3 length,CDR3 protein
TRBV29-1,.,8,SVLFTEAF
TRBV5-1,TRBD1,14,ASSSMTGRLQETQY
TRBV28,TRBD1,13,ASSLGDSPYNEQF
TRBV4-2,.,12,ASSHGEVQETQY
TRBV6-5,TRBD1,12,ASSHGQGSLGYT
TRBV11-3,TRBD1,14,ASSPRQGGETGELF
TRBV20-1,TRBD2,11,SAIAGGHNEQF
TRBV7-2,TRBD1,12,ASSIGTGGYEQY
TRBV12-3/TRBV12-4,.,11,ASSFLEGETQY
TRBV19,.,14,ASSITWTRDQETQY
TRBV6-5,.,11,ASSLGYQETQY
TRBV12-3/TRBV12-4,.,14,ASSKPSGRLNNEQF
TRBV30,.,13,AWTTGASAAYEQY
TRBV7-6,TRBD2,14,ASSRTSGRVLETQY
TRBV5-4,TRBD1,12,ASSFNRGQETQY
TRBV7-6,TRBD2,13,ASSSGLAGGETQY
TRBV27,TRBD1,11,ASRLQQGYEQY
TRBV12-3/TRBV12-4,TRBD1,12,ASSPGTGSQPQH
TRBV3-1,TRBD1,13,ASSPPGQGVHEQY
TRBV5-4,TRBD2,14,ASSRGGAERRDEQY
TRBV9,TRBD1,13,ASSVGQGQGSPLH
TRBV27,TRBD1,13,ASSLRQGAAYEQY
TRBV5-8,.,13,ASSLSAGVEYGYT
TRBV19,.,12,ASSIRLTYNEQF
TRBV7-9,TRBD2,16,ASSLLSLAGVGGETQY
TRBV11-3,.,9,ASSFRGEQY
TRBV6-6,.,11,ASSFDGRSETF
TRBV7-8,TRBD1,13,ASSLAQDRVGEAF
TRBV6-5,.,14,ASSSRTASTTYGYT
TRBV3-1,TRBD2,15,ASSPTRAGGPTDTQY
TRBV7-8,TRBD2,13,ASRFSGGINNEQF
TRBV7-8,.,13,ASSLTRGTGQPQH
TRBV24-1,.,15,ATSDLSQGTGSNEQF
TRBV13,TRBD1,14,ASSLMDRGMNTEAF